Below, one TCR beta chain is given with its context. What antigen it recognizes has not been identified. Base qualities are not recorded, but no much larger clone differs from it by a single base. The data originate from a study of OX40 agonist ivuxolimab in advanced cancers. Describing the broader study: Ivuxolimab was a fully human IgG2 agonistic monoclonal antibody targeting the costimulatory receptor OX40 (CD134). Intravenous ivuxolimab was administered to patients every 2 weeks at six dose levels: 0.01, 0.1, 0.3, 1.5, 3 and 10 mg/kg. Of the roughly 50 dose-escalation patients, hepatocellular carcinoma was present in some 19, melanoma in approximately 15, renal cell carcinoma in 9 and head and neck cancer in 9. In the dose-escalation cohort, around 80% of patients were male, and the mean age was 60 years with a range of 23 to 79. Patients were allowed to have had prior anti-PD-1, anti-PD-L1 or anti-CTLA-4 therapy, and more than 30% of the dose-escalation patients had previously received checkpoint inhibitors. Three dose-escalation patients achieved partial responses, one with hepatocellular carcinoma and two with cutaneous melanoma. The point of sequencing TCRbeta in the periphery was to test whether ivuxolimab changed TCR sequence diversity and drove clonal T-cell expansion. The monotherapy dose-escalation portion (N of about 50 patients) of the phase I ivuxolimab trial is reported in the paper.

Genomic DNA was extracted from sorted cells for sequencing of the TCRbeta CDR3 region. The immunoSEQ Assay was used to sequence the TCRbeta CDR3 regions. TCRdb retrieved this table from immuneACCESS and kept in-frame rearrangements only. Not all clones are present; in checked studies, unresolved V genes account for under half, and no reason is known for the remainder. The sample contains 50,000 to 55,000 clones, approximately 87% of them found a single time. The ten most abundant clones make up roughly 1.8% of the sample. Patients with autoimmune disease history or receiving systemic immunosuppression were excluded from the trial. Peripheral blood for TCR sequencing was collected from all dose cohorts at baseline, on cycle 4 day 1, and on cycle 7 day 1. The samples were taken from a phase I, first-in-human, multicenter, open-label dose-escalation trial of ivuxolimab. Adults with locally advanced or metastatic melanoma, renal cell, hepatocellular, or head and neck squamous cell carcinoma were enrolled in the trial. Before TCR sequencing, CD4+ T cells and CD8+ T cells from peripheral blood were sorted into separate populations.

Here is what the overall study found, with its caveats: In the 0.1-3.0 mg/kg groups, partial responders were among the patients with the lowest normalized peripheral clonal expansion, particularly in CD8+ T cells. The antigen specificity of the clonally expanded peripheral T cells was not determined. Low levels of normalized T-cell clonal expansion were also seen in some patients who did not respond. On average, CD8+ T cells showed more expanded clones than CD4+ T cells after ivuxolimab. At doses of 0.1 to 3.0 mg/kg, clonal expansion of both CD4+ and CD8+ blood T cells was observed from baseline to week 6.

A distance of 12 bases separates the germline ends of V and J, which lose 0 bases and 6 bases respectively. Including cysteine and phenylalanine, the CDR3 has 15 amino acids. The entry retains the CDR3 DNA only, 45 bases that are in frame from base 1. CDR1 and CDR2, looked up from the germline V gene, are LGHNA and YSLEER. This TCR was recovered from an adult with an advanced solid tumor such as melanoma, head and neck, liver or kidney cancer. The input for sequencing was CD4+ or CD8+ T cells sorted from blood, taken in a trial of the OX40 agonist ivuxolimab. The V and J segments used are TRBV4-3 and TRBJ2-1; 5 matching bases give a weak D call of TRBD2. The CDR3 region reads CASSQDNGILNEQFF. Here is the DNA: TGCGCCAGCAGCCAAGATAACGGGATTCTCAATGAGCAGTTCTTC.